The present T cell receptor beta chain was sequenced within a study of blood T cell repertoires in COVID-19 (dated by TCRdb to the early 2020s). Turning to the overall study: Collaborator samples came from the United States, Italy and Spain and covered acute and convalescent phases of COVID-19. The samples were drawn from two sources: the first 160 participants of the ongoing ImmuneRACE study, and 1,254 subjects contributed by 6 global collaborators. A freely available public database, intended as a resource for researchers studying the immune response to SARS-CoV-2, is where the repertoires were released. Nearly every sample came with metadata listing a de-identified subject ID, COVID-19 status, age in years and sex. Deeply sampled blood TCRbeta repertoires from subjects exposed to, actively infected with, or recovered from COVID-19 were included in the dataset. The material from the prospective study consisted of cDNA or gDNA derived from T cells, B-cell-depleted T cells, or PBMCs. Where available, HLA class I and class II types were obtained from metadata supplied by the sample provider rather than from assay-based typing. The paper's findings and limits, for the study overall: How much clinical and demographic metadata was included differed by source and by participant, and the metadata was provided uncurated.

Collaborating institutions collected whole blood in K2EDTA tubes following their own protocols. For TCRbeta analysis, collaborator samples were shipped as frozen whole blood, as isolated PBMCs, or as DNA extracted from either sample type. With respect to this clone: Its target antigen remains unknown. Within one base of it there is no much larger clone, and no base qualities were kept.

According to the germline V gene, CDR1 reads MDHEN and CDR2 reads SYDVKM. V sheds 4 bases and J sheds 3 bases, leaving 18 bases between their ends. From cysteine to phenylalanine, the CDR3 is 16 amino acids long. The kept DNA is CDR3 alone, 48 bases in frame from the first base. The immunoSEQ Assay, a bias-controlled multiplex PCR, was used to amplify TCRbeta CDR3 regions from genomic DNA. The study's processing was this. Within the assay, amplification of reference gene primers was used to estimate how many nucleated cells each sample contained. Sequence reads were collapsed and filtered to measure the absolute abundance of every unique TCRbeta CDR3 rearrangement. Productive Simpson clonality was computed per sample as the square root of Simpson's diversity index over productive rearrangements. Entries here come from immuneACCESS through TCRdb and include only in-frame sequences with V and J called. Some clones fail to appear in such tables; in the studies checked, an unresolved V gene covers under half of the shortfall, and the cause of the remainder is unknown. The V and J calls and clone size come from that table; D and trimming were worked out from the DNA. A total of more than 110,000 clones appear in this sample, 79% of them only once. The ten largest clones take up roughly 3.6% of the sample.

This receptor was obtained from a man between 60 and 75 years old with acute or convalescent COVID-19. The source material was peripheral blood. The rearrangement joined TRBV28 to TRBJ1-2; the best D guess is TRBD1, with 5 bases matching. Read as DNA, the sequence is TGTGCCAGCAGTTCCCCCGCGGGGGTAGCCTACTATGGCTACACCTTC. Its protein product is CASSSPAGVAYYGYTF.